A single sample is the source of the 10 T cell receptor beta chains below, sequenced in a study of blood T cell repertoires in COVID-19. TCRdb's copy holds only in-frame clones and misses some; the assay was immunoSEQ multiplex PCR. The data hold 300,000 to 400,000 clones, with approximately 90% observed a single time. The sample consisted of PBMCs or T cells enriched from blood (not recorded which). The source of these receptors is a man aged 18 to 30 who had recovered from COVID-19.

The chain couples TRBV27 to TRBJ1-6; D call uncertain. The V end lost 3 bases, the J end lost 9 bases, and 12 bases lay between the germline ends. The CDR3 is 14 amino acids. Germline V lookup: CDR1 MNHEY, CDR2 SMNVEV (reference sequence). In DNA, the CDR3 is TGTGCCAGCAGTTTCGGGCAGGAGGGTTCACCCCTCCACTTT. Translation: CASSFGQEGSPLHF.

The genes are TRBV2 and TRBJ2-1; D is possibly TRBD2 (7 bases). Trimming cost V 8 bases and J 6 bases, with 11 bases left between them. Germline assignment: CDR1 SNHLY and CDR2 FYNNEI. The CDR3 consists of 12 residues. CDR3 sequence (DNA): TGTGCCAGCGGGGGGGGCTTCAATGAGCAGTTCTTC. The encoded protein is CASGGGFNEQFF.

The chain links TRBV6-5 to TRBJ2-5; TRBD2 agrees at 7 bases. The V segment lost 2 bases and the J segment 1 base; nucleotides outside the gene matches: 4. Germline lookup yields CDR1 MNHEY and CDR2 SVGAGI. CDR3 size: 15 residues. This CDR3 is CASSYRASGQETQYF. CDR3 bases: TGTGCCAGCAGTTACCGCGCTAGCGGCCAAGAGACCCAGTACTTC.

This clone was found a few times. The genes are TRBV7-2 and TRBJ2-7; no reliable D call. V shed 4 bases and J shed 4 bases, with 2 bases lying between them. The CDR3 extends over 10 amino acids. The germline V gene encodes CDR1 SGHTA and CDR2 FQGNSA. CDR3 in DNA: TGTGCCAGCAGCTCGTACGAGCAGTACTTC. Its protein product is CASSSYEQYF.

V and J are TRBV27 and TRBJ2-3; TRBD1 matches at 7 bases. The germline V gene encodes CDR1 MNHEY and CDR2 SMNVEV (reference sequence). The CDR3 has 15 amino acids. J gave up 1 base and V 4 bases, and 5 bases lay outside the gene matches. CDR3 sequence: CASSSQDRGTDTQYF. The CDR3 region has the DNA TGTGCCAGCAGTTCCCAAGACAGGGGCACAGATACGCAGTATTTT.

The chain joins TRBV30 to TRBJ1-2; D is perhaps TRBD1 (5 bases). The CDR3 contains 13 residues. CDR1 is GTSNPN and CDR2 is SVGIG in the germline V gene (reference sequence). V was pared by 0 bases and J by 4 bases, with 9 bases between. The CDR3, as DNA: TGTGCCTGGAGTGTAGACAGTAGCTATGGCTACACCTTC. It translates to CAWSVDSSYGYTF.

The chain has TRBV11-2 and TRBJ1-2; no clear D. CDR1 and CDR2 from the germline V gene are SGHAT and FQNNGV. CDR3 length equals 14 residues. V gave up 0 bases and J gave up 3 bases, with 8 bases separating them. This chain's CDR3 is CASSLDGGHYGYTF. The CDR3 nucleotides are TGTGCCAGCAGCTTAGACGGCGGCCACTATGGCTACACCTTC.

The chain joins TRBV5-8 to TRBJ1-5, with D perhaps matching TRBD1 (6 bases). The CDR3 runs 15 residues. V lost 0 bases and J lost 0, with 7 bases in between. The germline V gene has CDR1 SGHTS and CDR2 YDEGEE. Here the CDR3 DNA reads TGTGCCAGCAGCTTGGACAGGGCTAGCAATCAGCCCCAGCATTTT. Translating it yields CASSLDRASNQPQHF.

The gene calls are TRBV19 and TRBJ1-4, with D tentatively TRBD1 (5 bases). The CDR3 length is 15 residues. Germline V gene sequence: CDR1 LNHDA, CDR2 SQIVND (reference sequence). Between the trimmed V and J ends, which lost 6 bases and 7 bases, there was a span of 18 bases. The CDR3 loop is CASSPMGGASEKLFF. The CDR3, as DNA: TGTGCCAGTAGCCCTATGGGTGGGGCTTCTGAAAAACTGTTTTTT.

J is TRBJ2-1 and V is TRBV7-2; D remains ambiguous. From germline, CDR1 is SGHTA and CDR2 FQGNSA. The CDR3 extends over 16 amino acids. Trimming took 1 base from V and 2 from J, leaving 12 bases between them. The CDR3 loop is CASSLVGPDTYNEQFF. The CDR3 DNA sequence: TGTGCCAGCAGCTTAGTTGGGCCCGATACCTACAATGAGCAGTTCTTC.